Included here is one T cell receptor beta chain sequence, with context. This specimen belongs to a study of blood T cell repertoires in COVID-19. Background on the study: The United States, Italy and Spain provided the acute and convalescent COVID-19 samples. Sample material is recorded as cDNA or gDNA derived from T cells, B-cell-depleted T cells, or PBMCs.

In the authors' workflow: Reference gene primer amplification gave nucleated cell count estimates. Clones were read by immunoSEQ multiplex PCR, and TCRdb kept only the in-frame ones, dropping some. The DNA was the basis for D and trimming; V, J and clone size are from that table. The sample contains approximately 68,000 clones, about nine tenths of which appear only once. Trimming cost V 4 bases and J 4 bases, with 8 bases left between them. This CDR3 spans 13 amino acids. Germline CDR1 and CDR2: SGHVS and FNYEAQ. This rearrangement joins TRBV7-6 to TRBJ1-5, with D unresolved. The receptor was derived from a man between 65 and 85 years old with active or convalescent COVID-19. Source material: peripheral blood. The CDR3 loop reads CASSSDGNQPQHF. The CDR3 DNA follows: TGTGCCAGCAGCTCCGACGGGAATCAGCCCCAGCATTTT.